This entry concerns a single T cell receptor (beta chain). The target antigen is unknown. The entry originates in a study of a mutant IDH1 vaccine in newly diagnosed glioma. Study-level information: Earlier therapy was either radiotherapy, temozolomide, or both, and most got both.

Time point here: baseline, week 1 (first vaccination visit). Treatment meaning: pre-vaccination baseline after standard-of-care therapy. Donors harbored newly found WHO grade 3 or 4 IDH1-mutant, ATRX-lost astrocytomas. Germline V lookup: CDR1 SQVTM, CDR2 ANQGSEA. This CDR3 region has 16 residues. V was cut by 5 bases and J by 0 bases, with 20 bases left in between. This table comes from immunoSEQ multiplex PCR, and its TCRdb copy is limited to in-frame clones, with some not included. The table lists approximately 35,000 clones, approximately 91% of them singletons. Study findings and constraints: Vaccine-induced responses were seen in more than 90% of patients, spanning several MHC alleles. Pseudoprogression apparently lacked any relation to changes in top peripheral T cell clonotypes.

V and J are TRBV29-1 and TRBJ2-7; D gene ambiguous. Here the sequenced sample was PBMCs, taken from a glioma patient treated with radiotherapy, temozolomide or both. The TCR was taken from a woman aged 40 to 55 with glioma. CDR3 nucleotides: TGCAGCGTTCCGATTATAGGCGGAGAAGTCTCCTACGAGCAGTACTTC. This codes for CSVPIIGGEVSYEQYF.